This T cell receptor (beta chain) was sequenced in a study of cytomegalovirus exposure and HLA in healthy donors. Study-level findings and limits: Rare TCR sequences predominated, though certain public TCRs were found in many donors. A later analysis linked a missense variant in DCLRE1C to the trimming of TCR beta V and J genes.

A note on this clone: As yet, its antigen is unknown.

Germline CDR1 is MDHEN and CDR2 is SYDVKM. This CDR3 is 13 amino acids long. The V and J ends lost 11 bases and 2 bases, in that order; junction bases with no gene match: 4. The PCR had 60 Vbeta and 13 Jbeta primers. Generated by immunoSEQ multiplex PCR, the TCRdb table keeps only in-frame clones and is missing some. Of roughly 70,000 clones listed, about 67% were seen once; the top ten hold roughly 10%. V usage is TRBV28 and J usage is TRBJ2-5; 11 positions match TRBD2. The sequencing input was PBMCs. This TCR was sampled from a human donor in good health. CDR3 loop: CALGTSGQETQYF. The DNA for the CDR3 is TGTGCCTTAGGGACTAGCGGACAAGAGACCCAGTACTTC.